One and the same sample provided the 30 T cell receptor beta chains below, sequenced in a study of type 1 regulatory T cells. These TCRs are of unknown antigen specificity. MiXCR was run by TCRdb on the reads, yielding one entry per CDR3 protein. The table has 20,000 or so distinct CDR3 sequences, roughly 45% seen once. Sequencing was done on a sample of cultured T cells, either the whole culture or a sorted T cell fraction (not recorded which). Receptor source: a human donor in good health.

The CDR3 protein is CASSLPGPTGLNEQFF. The CDR3 DNA follows: TGTGCCAGCAGTTTACCGGGACCGACAGGGCTGAATGAGCAGTTCTTC. The rearrangement joins TRBV12-3 or TRBV12-4 to TRBJ2-1; 7 bases align to TRBD1. The trim removed 2 bases at V and 7 bases at J, leaving 11 bases unmatched. CDR3 length: 16 amino acids.

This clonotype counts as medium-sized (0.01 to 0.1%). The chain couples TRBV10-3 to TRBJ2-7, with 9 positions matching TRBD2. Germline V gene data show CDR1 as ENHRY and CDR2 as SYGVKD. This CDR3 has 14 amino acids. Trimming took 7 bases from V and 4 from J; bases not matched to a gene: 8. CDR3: CAIMQRGEFYEQYF. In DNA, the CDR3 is TGTGCCATCATGCAGCGGGGGGAATTTTACGAGCAGTACTTC.

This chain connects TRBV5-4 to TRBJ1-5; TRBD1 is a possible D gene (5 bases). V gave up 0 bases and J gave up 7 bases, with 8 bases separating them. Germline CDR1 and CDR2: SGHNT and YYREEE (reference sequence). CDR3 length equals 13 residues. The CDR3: CASSLEGEQPQHF. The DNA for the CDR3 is TGTGCCAGCAGCTTGGAAGGGGAACAGCCCCAGCATTTT.

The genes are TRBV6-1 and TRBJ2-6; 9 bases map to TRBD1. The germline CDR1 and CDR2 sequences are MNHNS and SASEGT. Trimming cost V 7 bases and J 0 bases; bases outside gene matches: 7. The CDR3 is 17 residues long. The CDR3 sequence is CASKGGQGHSGANVLTF. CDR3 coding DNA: TGTGCCAGCAAAGGGGGACAGGGCCACTCTGGGGCCAACGTCCTGACTTTC.

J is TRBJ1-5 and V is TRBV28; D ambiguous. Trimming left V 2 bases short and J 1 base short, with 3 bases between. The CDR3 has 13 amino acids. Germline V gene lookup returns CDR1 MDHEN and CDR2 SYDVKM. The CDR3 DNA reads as TGTGCCAGCAGTTTAGCCAGCAATCAGCCCCAGCATTTT. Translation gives CASSLASNQPQHF.

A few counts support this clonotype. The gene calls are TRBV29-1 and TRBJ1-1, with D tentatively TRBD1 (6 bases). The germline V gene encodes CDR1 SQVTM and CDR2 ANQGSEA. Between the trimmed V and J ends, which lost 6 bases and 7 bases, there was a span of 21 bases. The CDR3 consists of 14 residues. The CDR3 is CSVKDRLVTLEAFF. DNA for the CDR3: TGCAGCGTAAAAGACAGGTTGGTAACACTTGAAGCTTTCTTT.

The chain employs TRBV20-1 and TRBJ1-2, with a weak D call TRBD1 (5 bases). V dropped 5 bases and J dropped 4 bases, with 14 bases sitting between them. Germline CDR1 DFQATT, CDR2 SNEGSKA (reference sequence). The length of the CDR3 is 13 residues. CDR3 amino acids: CSAEETGTYGYTF. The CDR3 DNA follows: TGCAGTGCTGAAGAGACCGGGACCTATGGCTACACCTTC.

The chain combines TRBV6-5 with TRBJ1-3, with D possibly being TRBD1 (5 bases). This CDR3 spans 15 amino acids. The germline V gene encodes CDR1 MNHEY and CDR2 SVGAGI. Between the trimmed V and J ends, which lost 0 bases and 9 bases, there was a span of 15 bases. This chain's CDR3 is CASSYSRRVGGTIYF. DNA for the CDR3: TGTGCCAGCAGTTACTCGCGCAGGGTTGGGGGCACCATATATTTT.

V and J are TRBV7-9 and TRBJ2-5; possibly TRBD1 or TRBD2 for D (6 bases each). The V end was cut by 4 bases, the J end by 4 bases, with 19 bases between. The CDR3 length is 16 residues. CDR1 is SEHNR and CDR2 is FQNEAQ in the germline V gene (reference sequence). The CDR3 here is CASSSRVLATGETQYF. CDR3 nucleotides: TGTGCCAGCAGCTCTAGGGTTCTAGCGACAGGAGAGACCCAGTACTTC.

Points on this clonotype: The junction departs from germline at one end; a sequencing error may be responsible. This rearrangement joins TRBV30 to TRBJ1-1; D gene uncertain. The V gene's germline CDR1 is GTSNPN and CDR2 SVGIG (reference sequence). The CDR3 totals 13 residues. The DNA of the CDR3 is TGTGCCTGGAGTGTTTCCCAGAACACTGAAGCTTGCTTT. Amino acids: CAWSVSQNTEACF.

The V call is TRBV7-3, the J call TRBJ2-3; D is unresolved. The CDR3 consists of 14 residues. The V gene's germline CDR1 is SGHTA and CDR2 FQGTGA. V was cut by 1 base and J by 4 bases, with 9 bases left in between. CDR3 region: CASSLRTRSDTQYF. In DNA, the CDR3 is TGTGCCAGCAGCTTAAGGACGCGATCAGATACGCAGTATTTT.

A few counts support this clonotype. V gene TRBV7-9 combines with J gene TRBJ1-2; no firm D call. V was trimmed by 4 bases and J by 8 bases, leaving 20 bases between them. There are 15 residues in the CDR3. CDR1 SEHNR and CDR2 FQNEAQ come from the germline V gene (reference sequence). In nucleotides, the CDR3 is TGTGCCAGCAGCTCCATGGTCTTAGGGAGTCGGGGCTACACCTTC. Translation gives CASSSMVLGSRGYTF. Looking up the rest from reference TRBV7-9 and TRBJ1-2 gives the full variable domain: DTGVSQNPRHKITKRGQNVTFRCDPISEHNRLYWYRQTLGQGPEFLTYFQNEAQLEKSRLLSDRFSAERPKGSFSTLEIQRTEQGDSAMYLCASSSMVLGSRGYTFGSGTRLTVV.

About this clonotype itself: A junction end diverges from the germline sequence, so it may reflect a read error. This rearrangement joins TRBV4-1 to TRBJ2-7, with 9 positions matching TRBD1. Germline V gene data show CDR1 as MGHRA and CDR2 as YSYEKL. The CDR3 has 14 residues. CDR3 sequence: CASSQPGQGLEQYF. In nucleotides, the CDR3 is TGCGCTAGCAGCCAACCGGGACAGGGTCTAGAGCAGTACTTC.

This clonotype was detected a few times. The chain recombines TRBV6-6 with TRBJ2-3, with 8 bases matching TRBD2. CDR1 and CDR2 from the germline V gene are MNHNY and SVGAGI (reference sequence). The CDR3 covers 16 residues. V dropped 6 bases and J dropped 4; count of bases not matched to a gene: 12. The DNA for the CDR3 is TGTGCCAGCAGCAAGGCAAGCGGGGGTTTCTCAGATACGCAGTATTTT. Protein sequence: CASSKASGGFSDTQYF.

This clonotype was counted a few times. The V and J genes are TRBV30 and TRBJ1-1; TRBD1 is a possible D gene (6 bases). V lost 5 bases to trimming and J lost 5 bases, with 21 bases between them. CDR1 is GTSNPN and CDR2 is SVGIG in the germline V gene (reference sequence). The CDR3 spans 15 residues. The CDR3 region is CAWDRHTPGTTEAFF. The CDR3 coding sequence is TGTGCCTGGGATAGACACACACCAGGGACAACTGAAGCTTTCTTT. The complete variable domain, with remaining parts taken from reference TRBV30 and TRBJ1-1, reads SQTIHQWPATLVQPVGSPLSLECTVEGTSNPNLYWYRQAAGRGLQLLFYSVGIGQISSEVPQNLSASRPQDRQFILSSKKLLLSDSGFYLCAWDRHTPGTTEAFFGQGTRLTVV.

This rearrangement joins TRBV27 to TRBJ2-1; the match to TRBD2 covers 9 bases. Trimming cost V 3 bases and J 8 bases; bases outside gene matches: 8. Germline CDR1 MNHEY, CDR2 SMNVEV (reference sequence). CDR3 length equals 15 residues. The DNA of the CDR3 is TGTGCCAGCAGTTTGGGCGGGGGGGCCGTGTATGAGCAGTTCTTC. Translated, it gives CASSLGGGAVYEQFF.

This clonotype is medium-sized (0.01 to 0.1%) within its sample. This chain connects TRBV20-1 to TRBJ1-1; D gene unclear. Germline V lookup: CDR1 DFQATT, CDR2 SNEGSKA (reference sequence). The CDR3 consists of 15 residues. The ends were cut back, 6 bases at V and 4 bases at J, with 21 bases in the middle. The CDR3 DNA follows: TGCAGTGCCCCCGGTAAGGGATCAGTAGCCACTGAAGCTTTCTTT. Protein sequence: CSAPGKGSVATEAFF.

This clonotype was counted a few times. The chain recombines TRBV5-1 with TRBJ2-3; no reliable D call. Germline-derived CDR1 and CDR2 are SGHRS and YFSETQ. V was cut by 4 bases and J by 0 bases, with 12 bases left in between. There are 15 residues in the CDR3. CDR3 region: CASSPWTVSTDTQYF. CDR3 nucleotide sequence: TGCGCCAGCAGCCCTTGGACGGTTAGCACAGATACGCAGTATTTT. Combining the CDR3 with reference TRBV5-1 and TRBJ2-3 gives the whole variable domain KAGVTQTPRYLIKTRGQQVTLSCSPISGHRSVSWYQQTPGQGLQFLFEYFSETQRNKGNFPGRFSGRQFSNSRSEMNVSTLELGDSALYLCASSPWTVSTDTQYFGPGTRLTVL.

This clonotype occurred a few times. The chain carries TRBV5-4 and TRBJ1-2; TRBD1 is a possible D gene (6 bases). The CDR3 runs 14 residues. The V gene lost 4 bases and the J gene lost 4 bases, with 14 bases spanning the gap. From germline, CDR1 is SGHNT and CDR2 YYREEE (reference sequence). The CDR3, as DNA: TGTGCCAGCAGCACTGGAGCCAGGGGCTATGGCTACACCTTC. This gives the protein CASSTGARGYGYTF. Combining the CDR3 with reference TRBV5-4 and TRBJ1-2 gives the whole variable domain ETGVTQSPTHLIKTRGQQVTLRCSSQSGHNTVSWYQQALGQGPQFIFQYYREEENGRGNFPPRFSGLQFPNYSSELNVNALELDDSALYLCASSTGARGYGYTFGSGTRLTVV.

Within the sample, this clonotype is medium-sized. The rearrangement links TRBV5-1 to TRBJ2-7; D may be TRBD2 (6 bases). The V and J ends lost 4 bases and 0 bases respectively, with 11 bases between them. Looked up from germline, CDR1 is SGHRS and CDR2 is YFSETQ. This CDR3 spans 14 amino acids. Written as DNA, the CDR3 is TGCGCCAGCAGCGTAGGAGGGAACTCCTACGAGCAGTACTTC. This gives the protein CASSVGGNSYEQYF.

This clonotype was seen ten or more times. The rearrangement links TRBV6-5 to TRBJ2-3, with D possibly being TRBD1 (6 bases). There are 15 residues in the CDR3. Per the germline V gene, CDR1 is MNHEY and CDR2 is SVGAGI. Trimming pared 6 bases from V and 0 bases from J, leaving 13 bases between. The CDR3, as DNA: TGTGCCAGCAGGATCATGACAGGTAGCACAGATACGCAGTATTTT. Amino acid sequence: CASRIMTGSTDTQYF.

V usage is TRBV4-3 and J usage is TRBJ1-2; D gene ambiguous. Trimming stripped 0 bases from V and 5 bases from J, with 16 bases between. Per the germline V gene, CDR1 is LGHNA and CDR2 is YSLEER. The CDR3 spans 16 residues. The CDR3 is CASSQDYASPEYGYTF. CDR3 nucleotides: TGCGCCAGCAGCCAAGATTATGCGTCGCCAGAATATGGCTACACCTTC.

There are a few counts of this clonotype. This chain's CDR3 is CASSFGQDNSPLHF. The CDR3 DNA sequence: TGCGCCAGCAGCTTCGGTCAAGATAATTCACCCCTCCACTTT. The chain is built from TRBV5-1 and TRBJ1-6, with D unresolved. The CDR3 runs 14 residues. Trimming shortened V by 2 bases and J by 5 bases, and 8 bases separated the two germline ends. Germline V CDR1 and CDR2: SGHRS, YFSETQ. Complete variable domain (other parts from reference TRBV5-1 and TRBJ1-6): KAGVTQTPRYLIKTRGQQVTLSCSPISGHRSVSWYQQTPGQGLQFLFEYFSETQRNKGNFPGRFSGRQFSNSRSEMNVSTLELGDSALYLCASSFGQDNSPLHFGNGTRLTVT.

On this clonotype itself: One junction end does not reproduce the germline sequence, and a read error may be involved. The CDR3 DNA sequence: TGTGCCAGCAGTTTATGGGGTTGGGGCCGGAGCAATCAGTCCCAGCATTTT. Its translation is CASSLWGWGRSNQSQHF. V gene TRBV12-3 or TRBV12-4 combines with J gene TRBJ1-5; D might be TRBD1 (5 bases). This CDR3 region has 17 residues.

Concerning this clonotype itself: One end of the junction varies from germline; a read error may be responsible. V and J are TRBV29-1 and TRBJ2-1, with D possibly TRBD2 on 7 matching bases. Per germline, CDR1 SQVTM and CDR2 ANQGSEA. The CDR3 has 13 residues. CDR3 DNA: TGTAGCGTTCGGGGGGCATGGGGGGATGAGCAGTTCTTC. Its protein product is CSVRGAWGDEQFF.

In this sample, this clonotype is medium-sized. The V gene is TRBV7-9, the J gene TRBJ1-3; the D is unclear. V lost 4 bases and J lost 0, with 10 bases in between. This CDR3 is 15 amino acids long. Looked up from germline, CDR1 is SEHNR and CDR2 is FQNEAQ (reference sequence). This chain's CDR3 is CASSSGRYSGNTIYF. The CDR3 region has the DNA TGTGCCAGCAGCTCCGGACGGTACTCTGGAAACACCATATATTTT.

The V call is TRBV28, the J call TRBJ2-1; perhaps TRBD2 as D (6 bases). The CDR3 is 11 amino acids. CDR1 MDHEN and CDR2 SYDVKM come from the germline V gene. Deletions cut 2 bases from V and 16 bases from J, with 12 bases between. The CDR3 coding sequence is TGTGCCAGCAGTTTAAACCTAGCGAGTTTCTTC. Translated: CASSLNLASFF.

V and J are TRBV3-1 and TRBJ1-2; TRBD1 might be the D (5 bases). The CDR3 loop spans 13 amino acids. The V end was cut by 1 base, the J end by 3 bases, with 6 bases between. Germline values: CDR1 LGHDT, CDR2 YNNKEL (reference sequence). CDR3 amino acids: CASSQVRDYGYTF. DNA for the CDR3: TGTGCCAGCAGCCAAGTCAGGGACTATGGCTACACCTTC. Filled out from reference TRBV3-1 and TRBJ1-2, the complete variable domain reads DTAVSQTPKYLVTQMGNDKSIKCEQNLGHDTMYWYKQDSKKFLKIMFSYNNKELIINETVPNRFSPKSPDKAHLNLHINSLELGDSAVYFCASSQVRDYGYTFGSGTRLTVV.

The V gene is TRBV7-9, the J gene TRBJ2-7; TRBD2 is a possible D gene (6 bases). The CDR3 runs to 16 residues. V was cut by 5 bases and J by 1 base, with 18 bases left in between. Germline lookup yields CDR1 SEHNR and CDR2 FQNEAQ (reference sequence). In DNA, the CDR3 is TGTGCCAGCAGCCCGTTCAGAGGAGGGGATTCCTACGAGCAGTACTTC. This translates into CASSPFRGGDSYEQYF.

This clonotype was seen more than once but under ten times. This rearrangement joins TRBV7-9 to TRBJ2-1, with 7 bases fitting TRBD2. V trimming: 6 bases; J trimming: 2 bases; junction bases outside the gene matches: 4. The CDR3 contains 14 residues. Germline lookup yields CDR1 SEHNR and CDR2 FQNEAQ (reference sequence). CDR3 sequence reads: CASSSSGTYNEQFF. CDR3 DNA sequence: TGTGCCAGCAGTTCCAGCGGGACCTACAATGAGCAGTTCTTC.